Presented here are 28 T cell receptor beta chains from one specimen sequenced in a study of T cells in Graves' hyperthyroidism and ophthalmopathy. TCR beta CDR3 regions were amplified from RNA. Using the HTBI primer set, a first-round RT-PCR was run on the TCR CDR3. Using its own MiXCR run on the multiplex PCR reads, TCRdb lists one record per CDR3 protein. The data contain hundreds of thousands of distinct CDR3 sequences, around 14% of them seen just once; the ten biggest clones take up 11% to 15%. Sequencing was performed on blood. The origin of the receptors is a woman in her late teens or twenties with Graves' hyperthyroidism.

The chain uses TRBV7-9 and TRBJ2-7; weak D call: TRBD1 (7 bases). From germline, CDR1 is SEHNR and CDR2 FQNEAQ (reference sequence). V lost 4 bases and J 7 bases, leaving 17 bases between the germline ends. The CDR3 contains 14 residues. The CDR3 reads CASSSNSRGREQYF. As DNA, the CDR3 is TGTGCCAGCAGCTCAAATTCCAGGGGGAGGGAGCAGTACTTC.

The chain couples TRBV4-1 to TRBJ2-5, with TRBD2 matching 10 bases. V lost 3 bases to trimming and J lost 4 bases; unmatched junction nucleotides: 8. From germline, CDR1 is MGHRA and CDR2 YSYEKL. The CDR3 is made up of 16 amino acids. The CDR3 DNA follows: TGCGCCAGCAGCCACGGGCCAGCGGGGGGGGGAGAGACCCAGTACTTC. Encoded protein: CASSHGPAGGGETQYF.

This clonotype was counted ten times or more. The CDR3 DNA reads as TGTGCCAGCAGCCAAGATGGGCGGGGGGGCCTCCCCGATACGCAGTATTTT. Encoded protein: CASSQDGRGGLPDTQYF. V and J are TRBV3-1 and TRBJ2-3; 9 bases are shared with TRBD2. Trimming cost V 0 bases and J 6 bases; bases outside gene matches: 10. The CDR3 length is 17 residues. The germline V gene encodes CDR1 LGHDT and CDR2 YNNKEL (reference sequence).

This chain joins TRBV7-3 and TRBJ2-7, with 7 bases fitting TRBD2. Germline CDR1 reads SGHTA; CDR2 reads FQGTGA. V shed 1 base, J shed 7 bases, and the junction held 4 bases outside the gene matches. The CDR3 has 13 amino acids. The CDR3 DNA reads TGTGCCAGCAGCTTAATCTCTAGCGGAGAGCAGTACTTC. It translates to CASSLISSGEQYF. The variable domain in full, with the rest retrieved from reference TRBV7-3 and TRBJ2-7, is GAGVSQTPSNKVTEKGKYVELRCDPISGHTALYWYRQSLGQGPEFLIYFQGTGAADDSGLPNDRFFAVRPEGSVSTLKIQRTERGDSAVYLCASSLISSGEQYFGPGTRLTVT.

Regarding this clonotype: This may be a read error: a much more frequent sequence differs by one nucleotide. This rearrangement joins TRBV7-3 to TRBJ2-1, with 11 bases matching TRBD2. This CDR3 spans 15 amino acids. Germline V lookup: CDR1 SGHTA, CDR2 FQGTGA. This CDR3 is CASSDSGRGYSEQFF. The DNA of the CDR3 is TGTGCCAGCAGCGATAGCGGGAGGGGATACAGTGAGCAGTTCTTC. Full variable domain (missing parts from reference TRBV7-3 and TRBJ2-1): GAGVSQTPSNKVTEKGKYVELRCDPISGHTALYWYRQSLGQGPEFLIYFQGTGAADDSGLPNDRFFAVRPEGSVSTLKIQRTERGDSAVYLCASSDSGRGYSEQFFGPGTRLTVL.

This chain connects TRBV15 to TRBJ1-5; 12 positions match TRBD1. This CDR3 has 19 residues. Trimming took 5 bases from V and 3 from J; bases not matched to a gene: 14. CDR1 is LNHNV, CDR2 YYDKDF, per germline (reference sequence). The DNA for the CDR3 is TGTGCCACCAGCCCTCAGTGGGGACAGGGGGCGGAGGACAATCAGCCCCAGCATTTT. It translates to CATSPQWGQGAEDNQPQHF.

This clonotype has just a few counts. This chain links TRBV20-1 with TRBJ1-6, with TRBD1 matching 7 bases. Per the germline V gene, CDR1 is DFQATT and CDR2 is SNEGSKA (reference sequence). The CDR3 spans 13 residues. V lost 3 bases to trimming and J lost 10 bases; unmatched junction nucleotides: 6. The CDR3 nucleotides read TGCAGTGCTAGTGAGACAGGGCGCTCACCCCTCCACTTT. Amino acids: CSASETGRSPLHF.

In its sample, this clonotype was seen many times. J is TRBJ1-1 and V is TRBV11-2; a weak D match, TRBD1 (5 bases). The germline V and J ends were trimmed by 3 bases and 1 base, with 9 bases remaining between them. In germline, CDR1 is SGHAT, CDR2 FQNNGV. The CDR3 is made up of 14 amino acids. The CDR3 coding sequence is TGTGCCAGCAGCTTTAGGACAACGAACACTGAAGCTTTCTTT. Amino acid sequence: CASSFRTTNTEAFF. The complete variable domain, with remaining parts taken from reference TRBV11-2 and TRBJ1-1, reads EAGVAQSPRYKIIEKRQSVAFWCNPISGHATLYWYQQILGQGPKLLIQFQNNGVVDDSQLPKDRFSAERLKGVDSTLKIQPAKLEDSAVYLCASSFRTTNTEAFFGQGTRLTVV.

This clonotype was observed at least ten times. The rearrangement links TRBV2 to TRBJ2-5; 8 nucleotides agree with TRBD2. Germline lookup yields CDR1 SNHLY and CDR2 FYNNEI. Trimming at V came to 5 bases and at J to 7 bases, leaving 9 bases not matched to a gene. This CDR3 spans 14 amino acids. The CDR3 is CASSTSGKKATQYF. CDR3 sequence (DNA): TGTGCCAGCAGTACTAGCGGTAAAAAGGCGACCCAGTACTTC. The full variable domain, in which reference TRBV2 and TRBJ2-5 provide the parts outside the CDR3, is EPEVTQTPSHQVTQMGQEVILRCVPISNHLYFYWYRQILGQKVEFLVSFYNNEISEKSEIFDDQFSVERPDGSNFTLKIRSTKLEDSAMYFCASSTSGKKATQYFGPGTRLLVL.

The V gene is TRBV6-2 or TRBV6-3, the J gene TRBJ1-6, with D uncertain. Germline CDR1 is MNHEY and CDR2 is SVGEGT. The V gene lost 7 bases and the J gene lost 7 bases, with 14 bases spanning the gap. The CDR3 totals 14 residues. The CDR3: CASIERTKNSPLHF. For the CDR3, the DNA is TGTGCCAGCATCGAGAGGACGAAAAATTCACCCCTCCACTTT.

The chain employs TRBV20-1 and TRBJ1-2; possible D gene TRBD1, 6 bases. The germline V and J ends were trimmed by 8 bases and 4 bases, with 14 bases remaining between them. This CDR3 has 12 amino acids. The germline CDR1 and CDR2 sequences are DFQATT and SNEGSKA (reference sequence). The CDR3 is CSPKGGLYGYTF. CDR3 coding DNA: TGCAGTCCAAAAGGGGGGCTCTATGGCTACACCTTC.

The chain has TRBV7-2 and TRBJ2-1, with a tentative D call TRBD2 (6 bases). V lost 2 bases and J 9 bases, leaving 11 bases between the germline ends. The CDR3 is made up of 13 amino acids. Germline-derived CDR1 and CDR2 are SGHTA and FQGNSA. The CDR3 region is CASSLFVGGEQFF. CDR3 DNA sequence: TGTGCCAGCAGCTTATTTGTGGGGGGTGAGCAGTTCTTC.

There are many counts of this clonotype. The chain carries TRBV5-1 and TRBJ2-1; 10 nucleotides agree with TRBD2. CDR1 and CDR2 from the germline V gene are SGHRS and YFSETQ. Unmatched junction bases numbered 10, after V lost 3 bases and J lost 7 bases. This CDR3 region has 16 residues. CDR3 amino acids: CASSSLAGATGNEQFF. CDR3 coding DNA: TGCGCCAGCAGCTCGCTAGCGGGAGCCACGGGGAATGAGCAGTTCTTC.

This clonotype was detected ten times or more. CDR3 nucleotide sequence: TGTGCCAGCAGTGAAGGGATTTTCTCTGGAAACACCATATATTTT. It codes for CASSEGIFSGNTIYF. This chain links TRBV2 with TRBJ1-3; D call uncertain. The germline V and J ends were trimmed by 1 base and 0 bases, with 7 bases remaining between them. Germline V lookup: CDR1 SNHLY, CDR2 FYNNEI. The CDR3 loop spans 15 amino acids.

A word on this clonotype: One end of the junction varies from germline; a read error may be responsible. The CDR3: CASSLGPLRGETQYF. CDR3 in DNA: TGTGCTAGCAGCTTAGGCCCCCTTAGGGGGGAGACCCAGTACTTC. The rearrangement joins TRBV7-2 to TRBJ2-5, with a weak D call TRBD1 (6 bases). The germline V gene encodes CDR1 SGHTA and CDR2 FQGNSA. The CDR3 loop spans 15 amino acids.

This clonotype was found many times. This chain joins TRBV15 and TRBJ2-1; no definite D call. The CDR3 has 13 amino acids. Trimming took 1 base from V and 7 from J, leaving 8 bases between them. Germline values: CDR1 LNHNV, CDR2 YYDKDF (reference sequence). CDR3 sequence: CATSRVLSNEQFF. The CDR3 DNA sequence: TGTGCCACCAGCAGAGTCCTTTCGAATGAGCAGTTCTTC.

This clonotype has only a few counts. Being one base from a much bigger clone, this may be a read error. CDR3 in amino acids: CASSSTGANTEAFF. CDR3 DNA: TGTGCCAGCAGTTCGACAGGGGCGAACACTGAAGCTTTCTTT. The V gene is TRBV27, the J gene TRBJ1-1, with TRBD1 matching over 8 bases. This CDR3 has 14 amino acids. V was pared by 4 bases and J by 1 base, with 2 bases of the junction left unmatched. Per the germline V gene, CDR1 is MNHEY and CDR2 is SMNVEV (reference sequence).

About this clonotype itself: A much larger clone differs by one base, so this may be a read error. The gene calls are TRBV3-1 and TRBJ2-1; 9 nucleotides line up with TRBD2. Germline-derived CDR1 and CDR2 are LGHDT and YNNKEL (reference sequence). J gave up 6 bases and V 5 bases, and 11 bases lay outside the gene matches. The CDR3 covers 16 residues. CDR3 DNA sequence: TGTGCCAGCAGCTCCTCGAAGACTAGCGGTGCCAATGAGCAGTTCTTC. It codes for CASSSSKTSGANEQFF.

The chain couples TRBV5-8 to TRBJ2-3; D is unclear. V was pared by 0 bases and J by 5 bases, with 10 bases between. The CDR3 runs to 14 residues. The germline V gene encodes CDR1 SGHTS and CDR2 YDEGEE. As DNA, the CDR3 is TGTGCCAGCAGCTTGGAAACCATTGGAGATACGCAGTATTTT. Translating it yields CASSLETIGDTQYF.

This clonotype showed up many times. CDR3 region: CASSPRKVAGQETQYF. CDR3 DNA: TGTGCCAGCAGCCCCCGTAAGGTAGCGGGACAGGAGACCCAGTACTTC. This chain links TRBV9 with TRBJ2-5, with TRBD2 as a possible D gene (8 bases). V was clipped by 4 bases and J by 5 bases, with 21 bases between them. This CDR3 is built from 16 residues. The V gene's germline CDR1 is SGDLS and CDR2 YYNGEE.

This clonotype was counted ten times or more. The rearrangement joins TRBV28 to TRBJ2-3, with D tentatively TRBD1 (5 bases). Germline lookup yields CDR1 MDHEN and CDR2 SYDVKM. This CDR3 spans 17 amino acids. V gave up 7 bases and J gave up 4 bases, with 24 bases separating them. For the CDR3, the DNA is TGTGCCAGCACCCCCAGTCTGGGGCAAAAGTCGGCAGATACGCAGTATTTT. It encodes CASTPSLGQKSADTQYF.

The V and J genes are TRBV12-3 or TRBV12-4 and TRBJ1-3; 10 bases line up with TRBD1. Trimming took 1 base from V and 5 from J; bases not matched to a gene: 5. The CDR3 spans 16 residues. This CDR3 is CASSLGRQGARNTIYF. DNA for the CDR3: TGTGCCAGCAGTTTAGGCCGACAGGGGGCAAGAAACACCATATATTTT.

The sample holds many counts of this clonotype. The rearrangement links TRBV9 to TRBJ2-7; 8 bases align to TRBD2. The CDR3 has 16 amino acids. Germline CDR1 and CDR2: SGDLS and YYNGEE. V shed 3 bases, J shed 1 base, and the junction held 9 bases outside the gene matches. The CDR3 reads CASSAGASGQSYEQYF. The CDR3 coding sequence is TGTGCCAGCAGCGCCGGGGCTAGCGGGCAATCCTACGAGCAGTACTTC.

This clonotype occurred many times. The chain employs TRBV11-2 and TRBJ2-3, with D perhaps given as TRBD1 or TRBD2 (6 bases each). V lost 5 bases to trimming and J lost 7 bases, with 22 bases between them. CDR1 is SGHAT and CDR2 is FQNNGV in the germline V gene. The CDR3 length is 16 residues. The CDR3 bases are TGTGCCAGCAGCGAAACAGGGACTTTGTCCTTGCATACGCAGTATTTT. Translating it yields CASSETGTLSLHTQYF.

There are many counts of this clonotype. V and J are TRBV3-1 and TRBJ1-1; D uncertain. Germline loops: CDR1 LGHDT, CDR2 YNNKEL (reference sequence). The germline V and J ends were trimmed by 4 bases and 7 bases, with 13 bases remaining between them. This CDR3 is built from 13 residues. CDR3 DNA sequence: TGTGCCAGCAGCCTCCGACCCCTTGGTGAAGCTTTCTTT. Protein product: CASSLRPLGEAFF. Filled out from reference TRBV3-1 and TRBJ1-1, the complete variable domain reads DTAVSQTPKYLVTQMGNDKSIKCEQNLGHDTMYWYKQDSKKFLKIMFSYNNKELIINETVPNRFSPKSPDKAHLNLHINSLELGDSAVYFCASSLRPLGEAFFGQGTRLTVV.

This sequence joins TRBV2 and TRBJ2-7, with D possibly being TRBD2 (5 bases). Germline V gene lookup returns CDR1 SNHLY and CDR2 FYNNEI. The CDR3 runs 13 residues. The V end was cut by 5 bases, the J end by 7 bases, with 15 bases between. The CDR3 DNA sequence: TGTGCCAGCAGTCCCCTAGCCCCTATGGAGCAGTACTTC. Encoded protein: CASSPLAPMEQYF.

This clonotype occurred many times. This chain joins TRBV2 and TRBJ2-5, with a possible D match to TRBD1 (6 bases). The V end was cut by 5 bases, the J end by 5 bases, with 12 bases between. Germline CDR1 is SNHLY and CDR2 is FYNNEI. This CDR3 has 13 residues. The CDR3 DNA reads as TGTGCCAGCAGTAGACAGGCATGGGAGACCCAGTACTTC. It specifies CASSRQAWETQYF.

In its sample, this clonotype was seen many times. In nucleotides, the CDR3 is TGTGCCAGCAGCGACACTGGAAACACCATATATTTT. This codes for CASSDTGNTIYF. The chain employs TRBV11-2 and TRBJ1-3, with D hard to call. V was cut by 5 bases and J by 2 bases, with 4 bases left in between. Germline CDR1 and CDR2: SGHAT and FQNNGV. This CDR3 spans 12 amino acids.